The 32 T cell receptor beta chains below come from one sample, sequenced in a study of cytomegalovirus exposure and HLA in healthy donors. The PCR ran on 60 Vbeta and 13 Jbeta primers. Some clones are missing from TCRdb's copy, which holds only in-frame ones; the method was immunoSEQ multiplex PCR. This sample carries about 88,000 clones, approximately 70% of them seen once, and the ten largest clones take approximately 2.9%. The specimen sequenced was PBMCs. These receptor sequences come from a man between 45 and 60 years old in good health and CMV-seronegative.

The chain links TRBV7-3 to TRBJ2-1; D call uncertain. CDR1 is SGHTA, CDR2 FQGTGA, per germline. The V end was cut by 3 bases, the J end by 0 bases, with 9 bases between. The CDR3 extends over 15 amino acids. CDR3 in DNA: TGTGCCAGCAGCTTTGAGGTTAGCTCCTACAATGAGCAGTTCTTC. It translates to CASSFEVSSYNEQFF.

This clone was found once. The gene calls are TRBV28 and TRBJ1-2; D is perhaps TRBD1 (5 bases). The CDR3 covers 13 residues. Germline V gene data show CDR1 as MDHEN and CDR2 as SYDVKM. V lost 3 bases to trimming and J lost 4 bases, with 9 bases between them. CDR3: CASSFPGGYGYTF. Here the CDR3 DNA reads TGTGCCAGCAGTTTCCCCGGGGGCTATGGCTACACCTTC.

This clone has only a few counts. The chain combines TRBV10-3 with TRBJ1-1, with D tentatively TRBD1 (5 bases). This CDR3 spans 13 amino acids. Germline V gives CDR1 ENHRY, CDR2 SYGVKD. V dropped 11 bases and J dropped 2 bases, with 15 bases sitting between them. CDR3 residues: CAVTFRENTEAFF. The CDR3, as DNA: TGTGCCGTGACCTTCAGGGAAAACACTGAAGCTTTCTTT.

V is TRBV6-5 and J is TRBJ1-2, with D perhaps matching TRBD1 (5 bases). Germline lookup yields CDR1 MNHEY and CDR2 SVGAGI. The CDR3 is made up of 13 amino acids. Deletions cut 6 bases from V and 5 bases from J, with 13 bases between. Here the CDR3 reads CASRSTGPYGYTF. In DNA, the CDR3 is TGTGCCAGCAGGTCCACAGGACCATATGGCTACACCTTC.

J is TRBJ2-1 and V is TRBV29-1; 8 bases are a match to TRBD1. Germline V gene lookup returns CDR1 SQVTM and CDR2 ANQGSEA. The CDR3 consists of 12 residues. Trimming took 7 bases from V and 2 from J; bases not matched to a gene: 1. CDR3: CSAGGPYNEQFF. In DNA form, the CDR3 reads TGCAGCGCAGGGGGCCCCTACAATGAGCAGTTCTTC.

This clone was detected only a few times. V and J are TRBV4-1 and TRBJ1-5; TRBD1 matches at 11 bases. V dropped 3 bases and J dropped 6; count of bases not matched to a gene: 10. CDR1 MGHRA and CDR2 YSYEKL come from the germline V gene. CDR3 size: 17 residues. CDR3 in DNA: TGCGCCAGCAGCCATCCCGGACAGGGGGCAGTAGGTCAGCCCCAGCATTTT. It translates to CASSHPGQGAVGQPQHF.

As regards this clone: Germline and junction disagree at one end, which may indicate a read error. The chain employs TRBV4-1 and TRBJ2-1; 7 bases line up with TRBD1. This CDR3 has 17 amino acids. Germline V gene lookup returns CDR1 MGHRA and CDR2 YSYEKL. CDR3 bases: TGCGCCAGCAGCCAAGCGGACGGGACAGTCTCCTACAATGAGCAGCTCTTC. Translating it yields CASSQADGTVSYNEQLF.

Comment on this clone: This CDR3 is also generated by other DNA sequences in the sample. J is TRBJ1-2 and V is TRBV30; a possible D gene is TRBD1 (5 bases). CDR3 size: 12 residues. Between the trimmed V and J ends, which lost 4 bases and 5 bases, there was a span of 11 bases. Per germline, CDR1 GTSNPN and CDR2 SVGIG (reference sequence). CDR3 residues: CAWTPGGYGYTF. The CDR3 nucleotides read TGTGCCTGGACCCCGGGGGGGTATGGCTACACCTTC.

This chain joins TRBV5-1 and TRBJ2-3, with a weak D call TRBD2 (5 bases). With 1 base removed from V and 1 base from J, the gap between germline ends came to 13 bases. The CDR3 loop spans 16 amino acids. Germline assignment: CDR1 SGHRS and CDR2 YFSETQ. Written as DNA, the CDR3 is TGCGCCAGCAGCTTGAATGGCGGGTCTGGCACAGATACGCAGTATTTT. This codes for CASSLNGGSGTDTQYF.

This rearrangement joins TRBV5-1 to TRBJ2-5, with TRBD2 identical over 11 bases. The length of the CDR3 is 16 residues. Germline CDR1 and CDR2: SGHRS and YFSETQ. J was trimmed by 0 bases and V by 3 bases; bases with no gene match: 4. The CDR3 region has the DNA TGCGCCAGCAGCTCAGGACTAGCGGGTTACCAAGAGACCCAGTACTTC. Its translation is CASSSGLAGYQETQYF.

This clone was observed a few times. This CDR3 reads CASSGRNQETQYF. CDR3 DNA: TGTGCCAGTAGCGGGAGGAACCAAGAGACCCAGTACTTC. V and J are TRBV11-3 and TRBJ2-5, with TRBD2 matching over 10 bases. The CDR3 spans 13 residues. Per germline, CDR1 SGHNT and CDR2 YENEEA. V lost 9 bases, J lost 0 bases, and 1 base stayed unmatched.

The chain recombines TRBV27 with TRBJ2-2; 12 bases line up with TRBD1. V lost 5 bases, J lost 4 bases, and 5 bases stayed unmatched. This CDR3 has 16 residues. Germline CDR1 MNHEY, CDR2 SMNVEV (reference sequence). This chain's CDR3 is CASSTGTGGITGELFF. CDR3 nucleotides: TGTGCCAGCAGTACCGGGACAGGGGGCATCACCGGGGAGCTGTTTTTT.

The chain couples TRBV4-2 to TRBJ1-1; 7 bases align to TRBD1. The trim removed 0 bases at V and 11 bases at J, leaving 9 bases unmatched. Germline V gene lookup returns CDR1 LGHNA and CDR2 YNFKEQ. This CDR3 is 14 amino acids long. CDR3 sequence: CASSQDRALDRAFF. The DNA of the CDR3 is TGTGCCAGCAGCCAAGATCGGGCATTGGACAGGGCTTTCTTT.

This clone was seen only a few times. The chain carries TRBV18 and TRBJ1-4; D possibly corresponds to TRBD1 (5 bases). V was pared by 1 base and J by 8 bases, with 8 bases between. This CDR3 has 13 amino acids. In germline, CDR1 is KGHSH, CDR2 LQKENI. The chain's CDR3 is CASSPRQGEKLFF. In DNA form, the CDR3 reads TGTGCCAGCTCACCACGGCAGGGAGAAAAACTGTTTTTT.

The chain has TRBV7-8 and TRBJ1-1; 10 nucleotides agree with TRBD1. The CDR3 loop spans 15 amino acids. With V trimmed by 5 bases and J by 3 bases, 6 bases remained unmatched. Germline V gives CDR1 SGHVS, CDR2 FQNEAQ. This CDR3 reads CASSQKDRGDTEAFF. CDR3 DNA: TGTGCCAGCAGCCAAAAGGACAGGGGGGACACTGAAGCTTTCTTT.

The V call is TRBV4-3, the J call TRBJ2-4, with D maybe TRBD2 (5 bases). The germline gives CDR1 LGHNA, CDR2 YSLEER. Trimming cost V 4 bases and J 8 bases, with 12 bases left between them. CDR3 size: 13 residues. The chain's CDR3 is CASSRGLRDIQYF. The CDR3 DNA reads as TGCGCCAGCAGCCGCGGCCTGCGGGACATTCAGTACTTC.

The chain links TRBV15 to TRBJ1-1; 10 nucleotides agree with TRBD1. The CDR3 is 14 residues long. Germline trimming cut 8 bases from V and 3 bases from J; bases unmatched to any gene: 6. From germline, CDR1 is LNHNV and CDR2 YYDKDF (reference sequence). The CDR3 DNA is TGTGCCACCCGGGTGGACAGGGGGGACACTGAAGCTTTCTTT. Translation: CATRVDRGDTEAFF.

In regard to this clone: This sample also contains other DNA sequences that code for the same CDR3. The V call is TRBV29-1, the J call TRBJ1-1; unclear D gene. The CDR3 sequence is 13 residues long. Trimming left V 6 bases short and J 1 base short, with 12 bases between. Germline V gene sequence: CDR1 SQVTM, CDR2 ANQGSEA. The CDR3 DNA sequence: TGCAGCGTCTTCGGACTGACGAACACTGAAGCTTTCTTT. It is translated as CSVFGLTNTEAFF.

The gene calls are TRBV7-2 and TRBJ1-5, with D hard to call. This CDR3 is 15 amino acids long. Germline V CDR1 and CDR2: SGHTA, FQGNSA. Deletions cut 1 base from V and 5 bases from J, with 12 bases between. CDR3 region: CASSLEGRGDQPQHF. The CDR3, as DNA: TGTGCCAGCAGCTTAGAGGGCCGGGGTGATCAGCCCCAGCATTTT.

V is TRBV2 and J is TRBJ1-1, with D unclear. Trimming took off 5 bases at V and 1 base at J, with 11 bases between the two ends. Per the germline V gene, CDR1 is SNHLY and CDR2 is FYNNEI. The CDR3 has 14 residues. CDR3 amino acids: CASSSLLGNTEAFF. The CDR3 bases are TGTGCCAGCAGTTCCCTTCTAGGGAACACTGAAGCTTTCTTT.

The rearrangement uses TRBV5-1 and TRBJ2-2; the D gene is possibly TRBD1 (5 bases). Germline-derived CDR1 and CDR2 are SGHRS and YFSETQ. V was cut by 4 bases and J by 3 bases, with 10 bases left in between. This CDR3 spans 14 amino acids. The CDR3 loop reads CASSPGWDTGELFF. For the CDR3, the DNA is TGCGCCAGCAGCCCAGGGTGGGACACCGGGGAGCTGTTTTTT.

V usage is TRBV5-6 and J usage is TRBJ2-5; possible D gene TRBD1, 8 bases. V lost 1 base and J lost 0, with 13 bases in between. The germline V gene has CDR1 SGHDT and CDR2 YYEEEE. CDR3 length equals 16 residues. The CDR3 coding sequence is TGTGCCAGCAGCTTGTGGGGGGGACAGGACCAAGAGACCCAGTACTTC. This codes for CASSLWGGQDQETQYF.

Comments on this clone: A junction end diverges from the germline sequence, so it may reflect a read error. The gene calls are TRBV18 and TRBJ1-1; TRBD1 aligns across 7 bases. Germline CDR1 is KGHSH and CDR2 is LQKENI. The CDR3 extends over 15 amino acids. The CDR3 DNA reads as TGTGCCAGCTCAGCACCGGGACAGAAGAACACTGAAGCTTTCTTT. Its translation is CASSAPGQKNTEAFF.

This clone was seen only a few times. The V gene is TRBV5-6, the J gene TRBJ2-1; 9 bases are a match to TRBD1. From germline, CDR1 is SGHDT and CDR2 YYEEEE. The CDR3 covers 15 residues. V shed 4 bases, J shed 4 bases, and the junction held 6 bases outside the gene matches. The CDR3 loop is CASSRTGEFYNEQFF. CDR3 nucleotide sequence: TGTGCCAGCAGCAGGACAGGGGAATTTTACAATGAGCAGTTCTTC.

The rearrangement uses TRBV18 and TRBJ2-6, with D maybe TRBD2 (6 bases). This CDR3 comprises 15 residues. Trimming removed 3 bases at V and 2 bases at J, with 8 bases between. Looked up from germline, CDR1 is KGHSH and CDR2 is LQKENI. Here the CDR3 DNA reads TGTGCCAGCTCACCGGGCGGGGCTGGGGCCAACGTCCTGACTTTC. It translates to CASSPGGAGANVLTF.

V and J are TRBV7-2 and TRBJ2-7; D call uncertain. V was cut by 0 bases and J by 2 bases, with 14 bases left in between. CDR3 length equals 16 residues. Per germline, CDR1 SGHTA and CDR2 FQGNSA. CDR3 DNA sequence: TGTGCCAGCAGCTTAGCGAGTATCTATGGTCCCTACGAGCAGTACTTC. Translation gives CASSLASIYGPYEQYF.

The chain combines TRBV5-1 with TRBJ1-2; no reliable D call. Trimming stripped 0 bases from V and 5 bases from J, with 5 bases between. The length of the CDR3 is 12 residues. Germline CDR1 SGHRS, CDR2 YFSETQ. The CDR3 DNA is TGCGCCAGCAGCTTGGGGCCGTATGGCTACACCTTC. Amino acid sequence: CASSLGPYGYTF.

The J gene is TRBJ1-1, the V gene TRBV7-3; D unresolved. The CDR3 spans 14 residues. V gave up 5 bases and J gave up 4 bases, with 14 bases separating them. Germline CDR1 and CDR2: SGHTA and FQGTGA. In nucleotides, the CDR3 is TGTGCCAGCAGCCCCTCCGGTGCGGGCACTGAAGCTTTCTTT. Translated: CASSPSGAGTEAFF. The entire variable domain, with the rest obtained from reference TRBV7-3 and TRBJ1-1, is as follows: GAGVSQTPSNKVTEKGKYVELRCDPISGHTALYWYRQSLGQGPEFLIYFQGTGAADDSGLPNDRFFAVRPEGSVSTLKIQRTERGDSAVYLCASSPSGAGTEAFFGQGTRLTVV.

This sequence joins TRBV5-1 and TRBJ1-1; D remains unclear. In germline, CDR1 is SGHRS, CDR2 YFSETQ. CDR3 length: 13 amino acids. Trimming shortened V by 0 bases and J by 1 base, and 4 bases separated the two germline ends. CDR3 coding DNA: TGCGCCAGCAGCTTGGCCGGGAACACTGAAGCTTTCTTT. As protein: CASSLAGNTEAFF. The whole variable domain, remainder taken from reference TRBV5-1 and TRBJ1-1, is KAGVTQTPRYLIKTRGQQVTLSCSPISGHRSVSWYQQTPGQGLQFLFEYFSETQRNKGNFPGRFSGRQFSNSRSEMNVSTLELGDSALYLCASSLAGNTEAFFGQGTRLTVV.

V and J are TRBV5-4 and TRBJ2-7; tentative D call: TRBD1 (6 bases). V lost 4 bases to trimming and J lost 6 bases, with 17 bases between them. Germline values: CDR1 SGHNT, CDR2 YYREEE (reference sequence). This CDR3 is built from 14 residues. As DNA, the CDR3 is TGTGCCAGCAGCACCTCAGGACAGTCTGGCGAGCAGTACGTC. This codes for CASSTSGQSGEQYV.

This clone was counted a single time. The chain couples TRBV9 to TRBJ1-4, with a possible D match to TRBD1 (6 bases). Germline V gene sequence: CDR1 SGDLS, CDR2 YYNGEE. The CDR3 extends over 16 amino acids. Trimming pared 3 bases from V and 0 bases from J, leaving 12 bases between. The CDR3 DNA reads TGTGCCAGCAGCGCCCAGGGGAGTGCAACTAATGAAAAACTGTTTTTT. Its protein product is CASSAQGSATNEKLFF.

This clone was counted only a few times. The same CDR3 can be traced to other DNA sequences in this sample. This chain uses TRBV30 with TRBJ2-3; D is uncertain. Germline V gives CDR1 GTSNPN, CDR2 SVGIG (reference sequence). The V end lost 0 bases, the J end lost 4 bases, and 5 bases lay between the germline ends. This CDR3 comprises 12 residues. CDR3 in DNA: TGTGCCTGGAGTGTACTGGCAGATACGCAGTATTTT. This sequence encodes CAWSVLADTQYF.